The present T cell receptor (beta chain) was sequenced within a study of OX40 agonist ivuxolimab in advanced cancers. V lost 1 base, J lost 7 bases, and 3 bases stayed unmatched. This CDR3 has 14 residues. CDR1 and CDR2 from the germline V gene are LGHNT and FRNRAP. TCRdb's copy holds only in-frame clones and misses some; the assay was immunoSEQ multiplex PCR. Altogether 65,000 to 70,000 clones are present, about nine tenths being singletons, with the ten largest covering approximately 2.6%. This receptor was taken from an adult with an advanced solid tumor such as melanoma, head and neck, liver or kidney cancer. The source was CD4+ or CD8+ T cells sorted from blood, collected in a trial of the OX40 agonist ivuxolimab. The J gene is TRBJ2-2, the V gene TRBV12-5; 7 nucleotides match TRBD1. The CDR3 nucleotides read TGTGCTAGTGGTTTGGGACAGGGACACGGGGAGCTGTTTTTT. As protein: CASGLGQGHGELFF.